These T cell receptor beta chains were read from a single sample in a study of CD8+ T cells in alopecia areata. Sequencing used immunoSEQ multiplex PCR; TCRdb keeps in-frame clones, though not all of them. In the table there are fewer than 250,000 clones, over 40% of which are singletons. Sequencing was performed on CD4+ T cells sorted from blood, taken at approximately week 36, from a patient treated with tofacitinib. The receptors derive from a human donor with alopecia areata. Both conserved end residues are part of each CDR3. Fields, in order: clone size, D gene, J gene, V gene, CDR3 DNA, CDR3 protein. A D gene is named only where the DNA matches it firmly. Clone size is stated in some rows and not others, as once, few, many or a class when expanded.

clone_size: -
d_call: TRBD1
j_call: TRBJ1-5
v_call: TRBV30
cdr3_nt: TGTGCCTGGAGTGTACGGGACAGAGCCAATCAGCCCCAGCATTTT
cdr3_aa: CAWSVRDRANQPQHF

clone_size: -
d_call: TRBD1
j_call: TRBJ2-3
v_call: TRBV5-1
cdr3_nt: TGCGCCACTTACAGGGGGCCGGGGTTCACAGATACGCAGTATTTT
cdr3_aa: CATYRGPGFTDTQYF

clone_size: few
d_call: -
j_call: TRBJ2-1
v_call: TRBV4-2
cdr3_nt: TGTGCCAGCAGCGGGCGGGCTTACTATTACAATGAGCAGTTCTTC
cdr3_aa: CASSGRAYYYNEQFF

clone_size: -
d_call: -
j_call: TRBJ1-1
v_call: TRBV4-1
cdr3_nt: TGCGCCAGCAGCCAAGAGGTACAGAGCACTGAAGCTTTCTTT
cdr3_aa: CASSQEVQSTEAFF

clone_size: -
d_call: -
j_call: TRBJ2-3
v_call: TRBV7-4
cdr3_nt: TGTGCCAGCAGCTTAGGAGGTTCCGACCGGGGCACAGATACGCAGTATTTT
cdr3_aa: CASSLGGSDRGTDTQYF

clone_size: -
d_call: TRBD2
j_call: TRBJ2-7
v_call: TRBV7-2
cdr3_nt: TGTGCCAGCAGCTTAGTCGAAGCTAGCGGAAGATACGAGCAGTACTTC
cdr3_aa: CASSLVEASGRYEQYF

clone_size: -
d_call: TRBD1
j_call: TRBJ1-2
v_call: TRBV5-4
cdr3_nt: TGTGCCAGCAGCTTGCCAGGGGGCGTCGGAGGCTACACCTTC
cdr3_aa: CASSLPGGVGGYTF

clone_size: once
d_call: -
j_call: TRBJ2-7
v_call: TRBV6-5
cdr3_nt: TGTGCCAGCAGCAGGGCAGAGGGATACGAGCAGTACTTC
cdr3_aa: CASSRAEGYEQYF

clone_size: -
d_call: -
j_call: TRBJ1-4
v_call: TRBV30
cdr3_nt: TGTGCCTGGAGTGTAGGCACTACTAATGAAAAACTGTTTTTT
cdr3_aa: CAWSVGTTNEKLFF

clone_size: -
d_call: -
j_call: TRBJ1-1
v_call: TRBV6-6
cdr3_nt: TGTGCCAGCAGCCGAGAGGGGAGGAACACTGAAGCTTTCTTT
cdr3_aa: CASSREGRNTEAFF

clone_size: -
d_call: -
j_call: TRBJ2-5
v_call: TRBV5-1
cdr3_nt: TGCGCCAGCAGCCCCGACCGGGGCTCCTTGGCGACCCAGTACTTC
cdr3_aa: CASSPDRGSLATQYF

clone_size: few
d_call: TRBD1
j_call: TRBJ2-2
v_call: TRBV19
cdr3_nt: TGTGCCAGTAGTCCGACAGGGCCCGGGGAGCTGTTTTTT
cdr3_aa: CASSPTGPGELFF

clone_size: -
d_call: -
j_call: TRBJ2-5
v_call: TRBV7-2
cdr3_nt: TGTGCCAGCAGCTTAGCAGAAGCGGCTGGCCAAGAGACCCAGTACTTC
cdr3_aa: CASSLAEAAGQETQYF

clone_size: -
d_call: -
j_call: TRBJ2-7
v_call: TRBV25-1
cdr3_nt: TGTGCCAGCAGTGAATCGAGGACAACCGAGCAGTACTTC
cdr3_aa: CASSESRTTEQYF

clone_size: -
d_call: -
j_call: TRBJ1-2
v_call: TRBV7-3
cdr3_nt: TGTGCCAGCAGCCCCTACCCTCAGGAGAACTATGGCTACACCTTC
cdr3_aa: CASSPYPQENYGYTF

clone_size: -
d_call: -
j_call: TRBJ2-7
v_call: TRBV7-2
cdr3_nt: TGTGCCAGCAGGTTAAGCCGGGACAAATCCTACGAGCAGTACTTC
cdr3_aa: CASRLSRDKSYEQYF

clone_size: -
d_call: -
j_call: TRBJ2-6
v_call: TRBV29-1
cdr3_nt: TGCAGCGTTGTACGCGTTCCCGATACCTACGTCCTGACTTTC
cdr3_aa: CSVVRVPDTYVLTF

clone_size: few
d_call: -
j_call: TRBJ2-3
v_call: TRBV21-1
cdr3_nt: TGTGCCAGCAGCAAACTTGGAGGACTAGCGGGAGAGGAGGGCACAGATACGCAGTATTTT
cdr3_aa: CASSKLGGLAGEEGTDTQYF

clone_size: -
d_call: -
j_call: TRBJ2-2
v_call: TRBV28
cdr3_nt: TGTGCCAGCAGTTTGAGAAGGTCGCGGCTGTTTTTT
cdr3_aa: CASSLRRSRLFF

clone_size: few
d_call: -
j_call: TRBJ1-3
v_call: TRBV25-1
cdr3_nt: TGTGCCAGCAGCCCCTTTGGAGGGCGATACTCTGGAAACACCATATATTTT
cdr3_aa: CASSPFGGRYSGNTIYF

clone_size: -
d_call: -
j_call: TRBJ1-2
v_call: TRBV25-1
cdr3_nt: TGTGCCAGCAGTGGTCCGGGTTTCTATGGCTACACCTTC
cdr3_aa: CASSGPGFYGYTF

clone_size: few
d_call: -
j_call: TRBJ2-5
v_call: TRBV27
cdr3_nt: TGTGCCAGCAGCCCTACTGGGCGAGAAGAGACCCAGTACTTC
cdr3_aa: CASSPTGREETQYF

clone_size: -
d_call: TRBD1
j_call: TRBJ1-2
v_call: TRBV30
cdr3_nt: TGTGCCTGGAGTGGGGGACAGGCTAACTATGGCTACACCTTC
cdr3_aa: CAWSGGQANYGYTF

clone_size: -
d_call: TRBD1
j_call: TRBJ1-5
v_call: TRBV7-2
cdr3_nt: TGTGCCAGCAGCTCCGGGACAGCCTATCTGCCCCAGCATTTT
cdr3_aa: CASSSGTAYLPQHF